This passage covers 25 T cell receptor beta chains from one sample sequenced in a study of T cell repertoires in cytomegalovirus infection. MiXCR, applied by TCRdb to the reads, yields one record per CDR3 protein. This sample yields approximately 250,000 distinct CDR3 sequences, of which roughly 6.5% are seen a single time; under 7.5% belongs to the top ten. The sequenced material came from PBMCs. The receptors come from a human donor in good health (CMV status not recorded). Some clones in this sample may be carry-over from other donors' samples.

CDR3 amino acids: CSAPAVVGNEQFF. For the CDR3, the DNA is TGCAGCGCTCCGGCGGTAGTTGGCAATGAGCAGTTCTTC. The chain is built from TRBV29-1 and TRBJ2-1; D ambiguous. Germline CDR1 and CDR2: SQVTM and ANQGSEA. The CDR3 contains 13 residues. The V and J ends lost 7 bases and 6 bases respectively, with 16 bases between them.

At least ten counts were recorded for this clonotype. The V and J genes are TRBV7-9 and TRBJ1-5; 7 positions agree with TRBD1. CDR1 is SEHNR and CDR2 is FQNEAQ in the germline V gene (reference sequence). Trimming took 6 bases from V and 6 from J; bases not matched to a gene: 8. The CDR3 runs 14 residues. The CDR3 nucleotides are TGTGCCAGCAGTTCAGACAGGGAGGTTCAGCCCCAGCATTTT. Translating it yields CASSSDREVQPQHF.

This clonotype was seen at least ten times. The rearrangement links TRBV7-2 to TRBJ1-2, with 9 positions matching TRBD1. CDR3 size: 16 residues. Losses at the gene ends were 5 bases for V and 2 bases for J; bases not matched to a gene: 9. Per the germline V gene, CDR1 is SGHTA and CDR2 is FQGNSA. The CDR3 DNA reads as TGTGCCAGCAGCCTAAGGACAGGGGACGAAAACTATGGCTACACCTTC. Its protein is CASSLRTGDENYGYTF.

The sample holds a few counts of this clonotype. The CDR3 sequence: CAISESAGGGYTF. DNA for the CDR3: TGTGCCATCAGTGAGTCGGCAGGGGGTGGCTACACCTTC. The chain couples TRBV10-3 to TRBJ1-2; TRBD1 matches 7 bases. The CDR3 consists of 13 residues. CDR1 is ENHRY and CDR2 is SYGVKD in the germline V gene. V gave up 0 bases and J gave up 7 bases; unmatched junction bases: 2.

Ten or more counts support this clonotype. V and J are TRBV27 and TRBJ1-2, with D possibly TRBD1 on 5 matching bases. CDR1 and CDR2 (germline): MNHEY, SMNVEV (reference sequence). V shed 5 bases and J shed 3 bases, with 13 bases lying between them. The CDR3 has 14 residues. In DNA, the CDR3 is TGTGCCAGCAGTCCGGGACTCGTCCACTATGGCTACACCTTC. Its protein product is CASSPGLVHYGYTF.

This clonotype showed up many times. The chain has TRBV5-1 and TRBJ2-7; no clear D gene. This CDR3 contains 12 residues. Looked up from germline, CDR1 is SGHRS and CDR2 is YFSETQ. The V gene lost 0 bases and the J gene lost 5 bases, with 6 bases spanning the gap. In DNA form, the CDR3 reads TGCGCCAGCAGCTTGGGTACAGACGAGCAGTACTTC. Translation gives CASSLGTDEQYF.

This clonotype appeared a few times. The chain couples TRBV5-1 to TRBJ1-3; TRBD1 matches 9 bases. Trimming removed 0 bases from V and 0 bases from J; junction bases left unmatched: 1. The germline V gene encodes CDR1 SGHRS and CDR2 YFSETQ. This CDR3 region has 16 residues. The CDR3 protein is CASSLEGQGSGNTIYF. CDR3 in DNA: TGCGCCAGCAGCTTGGAGGGACAGGGCTCTGGAAACACCATATATTTT.

Ten or more counts support this clonotype. V and J are TRBV7-9 and TRBJ2-7; 10 positions agree with TRBD1. V lost 4 bases to trimming and J lost 2 bases; unmatched junction nucleotides: 2. Germline V gene lookup returns CDR1 SEHNR and CDR2 FQNEAQ (reference sequence). The CDR3 runs to 14 residues. Written as DNA, the CDR3 is TGTGCCAGCAGCTACGGGACAGGGGCCTACGAGCAGTACTTC. This gives the protein CASSYGTGAYEQYF.

This clonotype was recorded at least ten times. The chain combines TRBV20-1 with TRBJ1-2; D is uncertain. The CDR3 sequence is 11 residues long. V lost 6 bases and J 7 bases, leaving 12 bases between the germline ends. CDR1 is DFQATT and CDR2 is SNEGSKA in the germline V gene (reference sequence). Written as DNA, the CDR3 is TGCAGTGCGCTATGGGGAAGTGGCTACACCTTC. This translates into CSALWGSGYTF.

This clonotype was detected many times. This sequence joins TRBV7-2 and TRBJ1-1, with 7 bases that match TRBD1. V shed 5 bases, J shed 5 bases, and the junction held 8 bases outside the gene matches. Germline V gene lookup returns CDR1 SGHTA and CDR2 FQGNSA. This CDR3 has 14 residues. This CDR3 is CASSPTGMETEAFF. In nucleotides, the CDR3 is TGTGCCAGCAGCCCGACAGGGATGGAGACTGAAGCTTTCTTT.

This clonotype was seen a few times. The chain carries TRBV4-1 and TRBJ1-2, with 11 bases lining up with TRBD1. The CDR3 is 16 residues long. The germline V gene encodes CDR1 MGHRA and CDR2 YSYEKL. Trimming cost V 8 bases and J 2 bases; bases outside gene matches: 10. CDR3 in amino acids: CASGGQGAPINYGYTF. The CDR3 bases are TGCGCCAGCGGAGGACAGGGGGCGCCTATAAACTATGGCTACACCTTC.

This clonotype was detected a few times. The V and J genes are TRBV7-2 and TRBJ1-4, with 7 bases identical to TRBD1. The length of the CDR3 is 15 residues. Germline CDR1 reads SGHTA; CDR2 reads FQGNSA. Trimming removed 4 bases from V and 5 bases from J; junction bases left unmatched: 7. Here the CDR3 reads CASSSEQGRNEKLFF. The CDR3 DNA follows: TGTGCCAGCAGCTCCGAACAGGGGAGAAATGAAAAACTGTTTTTT.

This clonotype was recorded at least ten times. The chain uses TRBV2 and TRBJ2-3; 8 bases fit TRBD1. Per the germline V gene, CDR1 is SNHLY and CDR2 is FYNNEI. The CDR3 runs 16 residues. V was pared by 3 bases and J by 3 bases, with 8 bases of the junction left unmatched. CDR3 protein: CASSDMTGAGTDTQYF. CDR3 DNA sequence: TGTGCCAGCAGTGACATGACAGGGGCTGGGACAGATACGCAGTATTTT.

This clonotype appeared many times. The CDR3 DNA follows: TGTGCCAGCAGCTTCTCCCGGGGGGGCCTTGCCGGGGAGCTGTTTTTT. Protein: CASSFSRGGLAGELFF. The rearrangement uses TRBV11-1 and TRBJ2-2; 8 nucleotides agree with TRBD2. The CDR3 consists of 16 residues. CDR1 and CDR2 (germline): SGHAT, FQDESV (reference sequence). V shed 3 bases and J 6 bases; nucleotides not matched to a gene: 9. The full variable domain, in which reference TRBV11-1 and TRBJ2-2 provide the parts outside the CDR3, is EAEVAQSPRYKITEKSQAVAFWCDPISGHATLYWYRQILGQGPELLVQFQDESVVDDSQLPKDRFSAERLKGVDSTLKIQPAELGDSAMYLCASSFSRGGLAGELFFGEGSRLTVL.

The table lists this clonotype with a few counts. The V and J genes are TRBV30 and TRBJ2-3; 7 bases are a match to TRBD2. The germline gives CDR1 GTSNPN, CDR2 SVGIG (reference sequence). The trim removed 1 base at V and 0 bases at J, leaving 4 bases unmatched. This CDR3 is 15 amino acids long. CDR3 in amino acids: CAWSAYGGSTDTQYF. For the CDR3, the DNA is TGTGCCTGGAGTGCATACGGGGGGAGCACAGATACGCAGTATTTT.

In this sample, this clonotype turned up a few times. The chain is built from TRBV2 and TRBJ1-1; D uncertain. The germline V gene has CDR1 SNHLY and CDR2 FYNNEI. The CDR3 runs 13 residues. The germline V and J ends were trimmed by 5 bases and 4 bases, with 11 bases remaining between them. This chain's CDR3 is CASSSAELTEAFF. The CDR3 region has the DNA TGTGCCAGCAGTTCCGCAGAGCTCACTGAAGCTTTCTTT.

This clonotype has a count of ten or more. The chain has TRBV28 and TRBJ1-5; D unclear. CDR1 and CDR2 from the germline V gene are MDHEN and SYDVKM. V dropped 4 bases and J dropped 2 bases, with 15 bases sitting between them. This CDR3 contains 16 residues. The CDR3 is CASSSEAVFGNQPQHF. The CDR3 nucleotides are TGTGCCAGCAGTTCGGAGGCGGTTTTCGGCAATCAGCCCCAGCATTTT. The full variable domain, rest sourced from reference TRBV28 and TRBJ1-5, is DVKVTQSSRYLVKRTGEKVFLECVQDMDHENMFWYRQDPGLGLRLIYFSYDVKMKEKGDIPEGYSVSREKKERFSLILESASTNQTSMYLCASSSEAVFGNQPQHFGDGTRLSIL.

Ten or more counts support this clonotype. V and J are TRBV6-1 and TRBJ2-1, with 8 bases fitting TRBD1. The CDR3 is 16 residues long. Trimming removed 5 bases from V and 8 bases from J; junction bases left unmatched: 14. The germline V gene has CDR1 MNHNS and CDR2 SASEGT. The CDR3 is CASSKKGQGTLDEQFF. Here the CDR3 DNA reads TGTGCCAGCAGTAAAAAAGGACAGGGAACTCTCGATGAGCAGTTCTTC.

Many counts were recorded for this clonotype. V gene TRBV7-2 combines with J gene TRBJ1-1; D remains ambiguous. V was pared by 4 bases and J by 1 base, with 7 bases between. CDR3 size: 13 residues. From germline, CDR1 is SGHTA and CDR2 FQGNSA. CDR3 protein: CASSSQPNTEAFF. The CDR3 bases are TGTGCCAGCAGCTCCCAACCGAACACTGAAGCTTTCTTT. Drawing the rest from reference TRBV7-2 and TRBJ1-1, the complete variable domain is GAGVSQSPSNKVTEKGKDVELRCDPISGHTALYWYRQSLGQGLEFLIYFQGNSAPDKSGLPSDRFSAERTGGSVSTLTIQRTQQEDSAVYLCASSSQPNTEAFFGQGTRLTVV.

There are many counts of this clonotype. The V and J genes are TRBV19 and TRBJ2-2; 7 bases fit TRBD1. The CDR3 sequence is 14 residues long. Unmatched junction bases numbered 4, after V lost 3 bases and J lost 6 bases. Germline loops: CDR1 LNHDA, CDR2 SQIVND (reference sequence). The CDR3 protein is CASSMTGSAGELFF. In DNA form, the CDR3 reads TGTGCCAGTAGTATGACAGGGTCGGCCGGGGAGCTGTTTTTT. Full variable domain (rest looked up from reference TRBV19 and TRBJ2-2): DGGITQSPKYLFRKEGQNVTLSCEQNLNHDAMYWYRQDPGQGLRLIYYSQIVNDFQKGDIAEGYSVSREKKESFPLTVTSAQKNPTAFYLCASSMTGSAGELFFGEGSRLTVL.

Many counts were recorded for this clonotype. The chain is built from TRBV10-3 and TRBJ2-3; 9 nucleotides agree with TRBD2. V was pared by 4 bases and J by 2 bases, with 4 bases of the junction left unmatched. Germline CDR1 and CDR2: ENHRY and SYGVKD. The CDR3 spans 15 residues. This CDR3 reads CAISGLAGLTDTQYF. The CDR3 region has the DNA TGTGCCATCAGTGGCCTAGCGGGGCTCACAGATACGCAGTATTTT.

The chain carries TRBV2 and TRBJ1-1; 8 bases match TRBD1. V dropped 9 bases and J dropped 4; count of bases not matched to a gene: 7. In germline, CDR1 is SNHLY, CDR2 FYNNEI. The CDR3 is 13 amino acids. The chain's CDR3 is CASGTGVGTEAFF. CDR3 DNA sequence: TGTGCCAGTGGGACAGGTGTAGGCACTGAAGCTTTCTTT.

This clonotype was seen at least ten times. V and J are TRBV12-3 or TRBV12-4 and TRBJ2-4; D unresolved. This CDR3 comprises 12 residues. V was cut by 5 bases and J by 7 bases, with 9 bases left in between. The CDR3: CASSPARNIQYF. The CDR3 DNA reads TGTGCCAGCAGTCCAGCTCGTAACATTCAGTACTTC.

This clonotype was counted ten times or more. The V call is TRBV5-8, the J call TRBJ1-1; possible D gene TRBD1, 6 bases. The CDR3 extends over 12 amino acids. Germline V CDR1 and CDR2: SGHTS, YDEGEE. Trimming stripped 0 bases from V and 13 bases from J, with 13 bases between. CDR3 region: CASSLGRDKGFF. The DNA of the CDR3 is TGTGCCAGCAGCTTGGGACGGGACAAAGGTTTCTTT.

At least ten counts were recorded for this clonotype. The chain carries TRBV7-2 and TRBJ2-3, with D possibly being TRBD2 (7 bases). Per germline, CDR1 SGHTA and CDR2 FQGNSA. The V end was cut by 1 base, the J end by 1 base, with 15 bases between. This CDR3 comprises 17 residues. CDR3 DNA sequence: TGTGCCAGCAGCTTAGGGGGGGGGGCAATCGGCACAGATACGCAGTATTTT. It yields the protein CASSLGGGAIGTDTQYF.